This T cell receptor (beta chain) was sequenced in a study of cytomegalovirus exposure and HLA in healthy donors. Overall study results and limits: For presence/absence analyses, sequencing depth was assumed to be roughly uniform across donors. One cluster of highly shared sequence variants probably arose as a sequencing artifact. Reportedly, TCR beta sequences accurately predicted HLA-A and HLA-B alleles in most subjects.

This CDR3 spans 13 amino acids. CDR1 and CDR2 from the germline V gene are SEHNR and FQNEAQ (reference sequence). The germline V and J ends were trimmed by 0 bases and 4 bases, with 6 bases remaining between them. The study ran its PCR with 60 Vbeta and 13 Jbeta primers. Clones were read by immunoSEQ multiplex PCR, and TCRdb kept only the in-frame ones, dropping some. Among 140,000 to 150,000 clones listed, approximately 80% were seen once. As concerns this clone: Antigen unknown.

Sampled while nominally healthy, donors likely had unrecorded immune exposures. The sequencing input was PBMCs. The V call is TRBV7-9, the J call TRBJ1-1; D ambiguous. The origin of this receptor is a woman aged 18-30 years in good health and CMV-seropositive. CDR3 sequence (DNA): TGTGCCAGCAGCTTAGCGGGAGCCACTGAAGCTTTCTTT. It encodes CASSLAGATEAFF.